The T cell receptor (beta chain) under discussion was sequenced for a study of blood T cell repertoires in COVID-19. Profiled with immunoSEQ multiplex PCR; TCRdb holds only in-frame clones, not every one. The sample holds 95,000 or so clones; around nine tenths are singletons and the top ten take 0.95% to 1.5%. V lost 3 bases and J 7 bases, leaving 25 bases between the germline ends. The CDR3 is 17 residues long. Germline assignment: CDR1 GTSNPN and CDR2 SVGIG (reference sequence). Sequencing input: peripheral blood. The receptor's source is a man older than 75 with active or convalescent COVID-19. The chain couples TRBV30 to TRBJ2-1, with D tentatively TRBD2 (5 bases). The CDR3 sequence: CAWRDRGIAMNLNEQFF. The CDR3 region has the DNA TGTGCCTGGAGGGACCGTGGAATAGCGATGAATTTGAATGAGCAGTTCTTC. Together with reference TRBV30 and TRBJ2-1, the CDR3 gives the full variable domain: SQTIHQWPATLVQPVGSPLSLECTVEGTSNPNLYWYRQAAGRGLQLLFYSVGIGQISSEVPQNLSASRPQDRQFILSSKKLLLSDSGFYLCAWRDRGIAMNLNEQFFGPGTRLTVL.